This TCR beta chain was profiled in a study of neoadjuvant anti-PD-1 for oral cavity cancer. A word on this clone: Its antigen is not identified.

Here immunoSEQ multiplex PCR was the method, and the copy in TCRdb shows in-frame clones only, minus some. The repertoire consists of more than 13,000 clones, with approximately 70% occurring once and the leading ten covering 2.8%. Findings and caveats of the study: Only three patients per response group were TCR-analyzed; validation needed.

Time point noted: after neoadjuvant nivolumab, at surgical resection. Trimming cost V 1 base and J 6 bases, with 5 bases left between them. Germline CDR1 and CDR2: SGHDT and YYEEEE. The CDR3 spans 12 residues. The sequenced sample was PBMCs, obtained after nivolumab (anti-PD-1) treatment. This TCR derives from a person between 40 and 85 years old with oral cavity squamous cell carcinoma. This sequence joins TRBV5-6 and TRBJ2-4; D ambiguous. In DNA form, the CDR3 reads TGTGCCAGCAGCTTGAGGATAAACATTCAGTACTTC. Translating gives CASSLRINIQYF.